The 6 T cell receptor beta chains below come from one sample, sequenced in a study of CD8 T cells in ankylosing spondylitis. Study outcomes and limitations: Fewer than ten highly homologous variants made up a TCR beta motif that seemed to typify ankylosing spondylitis blood.

A single record per CDR3 protein comes from TCRdb applying MiXCR to the 5' RACE reads. The table lists around 770,000 distinct CDR3 sequences, about 11% of them singletons. These receptors' antigens are unknown. What was sequenced was blood, either unsorted or a sorted T cell fraction (not recorded which). All receptors come from a male donor with ankylosing spondylitis.

The chain combines TRBV6-5 with TRBJ2-1, with 14 bases identical to TRBD2. The CDR3 consists of 16 residues. Looked up from germline, CDR1 is MNHEY and CDR2 is SVGAGI. V lost 7 bases and J lost 7; bases outside the gene matches: 9. CDR3 in amino acids: CASILGTSGRWNEQFF. The DNA of the CDR3 is TGTGCCAGCATTCTCGGGACTAGCGGGAGATGGAATGAGCAGTTCTTC.

This clonotype has ten or more counts. The chain carries TRBV7-2 and TRBJ2-1, with D unresolved. V was trimmed by 1 base and J by 9 bases, leaving 13 bases between them. CDR1 is SGHTA, CDR2 FQGNSA, per germline. This CDR3 is 14 amino acids long. CDR3 amino acids: CASSLETAKGEQFF. DNA for the CDR3: TGTGCCAGCAGCTTAGAAACGGCGAAAGGTGAGCAGTTCTTC.

This clonotype showed up many times. The V call is TRBV20-1, the J call TRBJ2-2; D possibly corresponds to TRBD1 (5 bases). The length of the CDR3 is 14 residues. V lost 5 bases, J lost 4 bases, and 14 bases lay in between. The germline V gene has CDR1 DFQATT and CDR2 SNEGSKA (reference sequence). Here the CDR3 DNA reads TGCAGTGCTCCCAGACAAGGGGCCACCGGGGAGCTGTTTTTT. This codes for CSAPRQGATGELFF.

This chain joins TRBV2 and TRBJ2-5; tentatively, D is TRBD2 (5 bases). Germline values: CDR1 SNHLY, CDR2 FYNNEI. The CDR3 is 12 amino acids. Trimming pared 3 bases from V and 7 bases from J, leaving 9 bases between. CDR3 region: CASSERVGTQYF. CDR3 DNA: TGTGCCAGCAGTGAGCGGGTCGGGACCCAGTACTTC.

This clonotype was observed a few times. The gene calls are TRBV2 and TRBJ2-1, with D perhaps TRBD1 or TRBD2 (5 bases each). V dropped 10 bases and J dropped 4 bases, with 17 bases sitting between them. This CDR3 is built from 14 residues. In germline, CDR1 is SNHLY, CDR2 FYNNEI. The CDR3 DNA follows: TGTGCCACCGCAGAGAGGGACCGGTACAATGAGCAGTTCTTC. Amino acid sequence: CATAERDRYNEQFF.

This clonotype was observed at least ten times. This chain connects TRBV6-1 to TRBJ2-7; perhaps TRBD1 as D (6 bases). Looked up from germline, CDR1 is MNHNS and CDR2 is SASEGT. This CDR3 contains 14 residues. V was trimmed by 1 base and J by 0 bases, leaving 7 bases between them. This CDR3 reads CASSEDRVSYEQYF. CDR3 sequence (DNA): TGTGCCAGCAGTGAAGACAGGGTCTCCTACGAGCAGTACTTC.